The 14 T cell receptor beta chains below all came from one sample that was sequenced in a study of beta chain features in type 1 diabetes. Sequencing targeted expressed TCRB transcripts, as all isolated RNA had been reverse transcribed. Sequencing was performed with immunoSEQ multiplex PCR; in TCRdb, only in-frame clones are kept and a portion is missing. The sample contains around 250,000 clones, roughly 70% of which appear only once. Sequenced input: naive CD4+ T cells from blood. The receptor set was obtained from a man aged 25 to 45 in good health.

The rearrangement joins TRBV2 to TRBJ2-7; D gene uncertain. Per the germline V gene, CDR1 is SNHLY and CDR2 is FYNNEI. V was pared by 7 bases and J by 7 bases, with 14 bases between. The CDR3 runs to 12 residues. CDR3 nucleotides: TGTGCCAGCAACGGGCAGACGGATGAGCAGTACTTC. Its protein is CASNGQTDEQYF.

V gene TRBV29-1 combines with J gene TRBJ2-7, with TRBD1 matching 8 bases. V was pared by 6 bases and J by 7 bases, with 11 bases of the junction left unmatched. The CDR3 has 13 amino acids. Germline loops: CDR1 SQVTM, CDR2 ANQGSEA. CDR3 bases: TGCAGCGTCGCCGGGACAGGAGCCTTTGAGCAGTACTTC. This translates into CSVAGTGAFEQYF.

This clone was seen once. The V gene is TRBV5-4, the J gene TRBJ2-4; D unclear. V was clipped by 4 bases and J by 6 bases, with 11 bases between them. From germline, CDR1 is SGHNT and CDR2 YYREEE (reference sequence). This CDR3 has 13 amino acids. In DNA form, the CDR3 reads TGTGCCAGCAGCCTTGGCTCAGTAAACATTCAGTACTTC. This sequence encodes CASSLGSVNIQYF.

The chain employs TRBV4-3 and TRBJ2-7; TRBD1 is a possible D gene (6 bases). V lost 4 bases and J lost 4, with 11 bases in between. This CDR3 comprises 13 residues. The germline V gene encodes CDR1 LGHNA and CDR2 YSLEER. Here the CDR3 reads CASSLQGGYEQYF. CDR3 coding DNA: TGCGCCAGCAGCCTACAGGGTGGGTACGAGCAGTACTTC.

The chain carries TRBV30 and TRBJ1-1; D is undetermined. Germline V gene data show CDR1 as GTSNPN and CDR2 as SVGIG (reference sequence). Trimming removed 1 base from V and 11 bases from J, with 11 bases in between. The CDR3 is made up of 11 amino acids. In DNA form, the CDR3 reads TGTGCCTGGAGTGGAGGGTTTGTCGCTTTCTTT. It translates to CAWSGGFVAFF.

The table lists this clone with a few counts. The gene calls are TRBV25-1 and TRBJ2-1; D gene ambiguous. The CDR3 has 11 amino acids. Germline CDR1 MGHDK, CDR2 SYGVNS. V was pared by 6 bases and J by 9 bases, with 9 bases between. The CDR3 DNA follows: TGTGCCAGCAGCGCCGGGCTTGAGCAGTTCTTC. This sequence encodes CASSAGLEQFF. Combining the CDR3 with reference TRBV25-1 and TRBJ2-1 gives the whole variable domain EADIYQTPRYLVIGTGKKITLECSQTMGHDKMYWYQQDPGMELHLIHYSYGVNSTEKGDLSSESTVSRIRTEHFPLTLESARPSHTSQYLCASSAGLEQFFGPGTRLTVL.

The rearrangement uses TRBV29-1 and TRBJ1-1; D is ambiguous. Deletions cut 6 bases from V and 6 bases from J, with 11 bases between. The germline V gene encodes CDR1 SQVTM and CDR2 ANQGSEA. This CDR3 contains 11 residues. CDR3 protein: CSVGRYAEAFF. CDR3 sequence (DNA): TGCAGCGTAGGCAGGTACGCTGAAGCTTTCTTT.

J is TRBJ2-7 and V is TRBV7-2; TRBD1 matches 8 bases. The germline gives CDR1 SGHTA, CDR2 FQGNSA. The ends lost 5 bases at V and 2 bases at J; junction bases unmatched: 8. This CDR3 spans 15 amino acids. The CDR3 nucleotides read TGTGCCAGCAGCCCGACAGGGGTGATCCCCTACGAGCAGTACTTC. It is translated as CASSPTGVIPYEQYF.

V is TRBV6-5 and J is TRBJ2-1; tentative D call: TRBD1 (6 bases). The V end lost 2 bases, the J end lost 3 bases, and 14 bases lay between the germline ends. Germline V lookup: CDR1 MNHEY, CDR2 SVGAGI. This CDR3 has 16 residues. CDR3 sequence: CASSYNGDTDYNEQFF. For the CDR3, the DNA is TGTGCCAGCAGTTACAACGGGGACACTGACTACAATGAGCAGTTCTTC.

On this clone: At one of its ends the junction is not consistent with the germline gene, which may arise from a read error. The rearrangement joins TRBV28 to TRBJ2-7; the match to TRBD2 covers 9 bases. Germline values: CDR1 MDHEN, CDR2 SYDVKM. The CDR3 length is 15 residues. Here the CDR3 DNA reads TGTGCCAGCAGGCCTATAGCGGGAGCCTCCAACGAGCAGTACTTC. Translated, it gives CASRPIAGASNEQYF.

V gene TRBV7-9 combines with J gene TRBJ1-6; D unresolved. This CDR3 region has 13 residues. Deletions cut 2 bases from V and 7 bases from J, with 6 bases between. The germline V gene has CDR1 SEHNR and CDR2 FQNEAQ (reference sequence). CDR3: CASSLLENSPLHF. The CDR3 DNA reads TGTGCCAGCAGCTTACTCGAAAATTCACCCCTCCACTTT.

The chain combines TRBV10-3 with TRBJ1-2, with 7 bases identical to TRBD1. Looked up from germline, CDR1 is ENHRY and CDR2 is SYGVKD. V lost 6 bases to trimming and J lost 6 bases; unmatched junction nucleotides: 7. The CDR3 spans 13 residues. As DNA, the CDR3 is TGTGCCATCAGCGGGACAGAAGGGCATGGCTACACCTTC. Residues: CAISGTEGHGYTF.

The chain combines TRBV25-1 with TRBJ2-1; D is undetermined. Between the trimmed V and J ends, which lost 6 bases and 8 bases, there was a span of 8 bases. Germline assignment: CDR1 MGHDK and CDR2 SYGVNS. CDR3 length: 11 amino acids. The CDR3 is CASSVRDEQFF. Here the CDR3 DNA reads TGTGCCAGCAGCGTTCGCGATGAGCAGTTCTTC.

The CDR3 nucleotides are TGTGCCAGCAGTGAAGGCCGAAGGATCTCAGACGAGCAGTACTTC. It encodes CASSEGRRISDEQYF. The V gene is TRBV25-1, the J gene TRBJ2-7, with D uncertain. The CDR3 loop spans 15 amino acids. V was clipped by 2 bases and J by 5 bases, with 16 bases between them. The germline gives CDR1 MGHDK, CDR2 SYGVNS.